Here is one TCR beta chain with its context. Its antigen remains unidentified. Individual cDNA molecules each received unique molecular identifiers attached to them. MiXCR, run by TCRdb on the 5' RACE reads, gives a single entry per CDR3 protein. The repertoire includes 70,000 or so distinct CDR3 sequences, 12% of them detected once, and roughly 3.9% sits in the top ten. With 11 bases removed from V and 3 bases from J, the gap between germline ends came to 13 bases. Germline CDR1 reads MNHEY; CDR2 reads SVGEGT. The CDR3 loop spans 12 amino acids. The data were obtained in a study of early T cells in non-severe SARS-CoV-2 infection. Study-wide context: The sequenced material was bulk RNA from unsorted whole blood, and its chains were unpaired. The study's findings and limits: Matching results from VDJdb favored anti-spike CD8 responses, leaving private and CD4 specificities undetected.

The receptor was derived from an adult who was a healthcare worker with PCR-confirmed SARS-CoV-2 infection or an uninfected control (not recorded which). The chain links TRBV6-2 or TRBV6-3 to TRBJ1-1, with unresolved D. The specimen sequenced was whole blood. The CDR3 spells CARRDEDTEAFF. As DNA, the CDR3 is TGTGCCCGCCGAGACGAGGACACTGAAGCTTTCTTT.